This TCR beta chain appears in the sequencing data of a study of blood T cell repertoires in COVID-19. This clone was recorded a few times. V lost 2 bases and J 2 bases, leaving 10 bases between the germline ends. Looked up from germline, CDR1 is GTSNPN and CDR2 is SVGIG (reference sequence). The CDR3 totals 14 residues. Authors' data handling: Amplification of reference gene primers was used by the study to estimate nucleated cell counts. The assay was immunoSEQ multiplex PCR, and TCRdb's table has in-frame clones only and misses some. V and J calls plus clone size are reproduced from that table; the DNA served to infer D and trimming. The table includes more than 80,000 clones, around 72% detected once.

This receptor was obtained from a woman aged 60-75 years in a cohort sampled during active or convalescent COVID-19. V and J are TRBV30 and TRBJ1-5; D remains unclear. Source material: peripheral blood. The CDR3 nucleotides read TGTGCCTGGAGTTCCTTGTCTGGCAATCAGCCCCAGCATTTT. It specifies CAWSSLSGNQPQHF.